Described below is a single T cell receptor (beta chain) sequence and its context. Its antigen is unknown. This record comes from a study of T cell responses to AZD1222 COVID-19 vaccine. Clones were read by immunoSEQ multiplex PCR, and TCRdb kept only the in-frame ones, dropping some. The table includes some 150,000 clones, more than 85% detected once. General study results and limits: Nearly half of unique spike-specific TCRs reportedly avoided B.1.351 and B.1.1.7 mutated regions.

This receptor was taken from an adult in good health. The specimen comprised peripheral blood, sampled on day 0 of AZD1222 vaccination.

The CDR3 sequence is CASSGGPLNEQYF. For the CDR3, the DNA is TGTGCCAGCTCTGGTGGGCCCCTGAACGAGCAGTACTTC. The V call is TRBV18, the J call TRBJ2-7; the D is unclear. This CDR3 region has 13 residues. CDR1 and CDR2 (germline): KGHSH, LQKENI. V lost 6 bases and J 5 bases, leaving 14 bases between the germline ends.